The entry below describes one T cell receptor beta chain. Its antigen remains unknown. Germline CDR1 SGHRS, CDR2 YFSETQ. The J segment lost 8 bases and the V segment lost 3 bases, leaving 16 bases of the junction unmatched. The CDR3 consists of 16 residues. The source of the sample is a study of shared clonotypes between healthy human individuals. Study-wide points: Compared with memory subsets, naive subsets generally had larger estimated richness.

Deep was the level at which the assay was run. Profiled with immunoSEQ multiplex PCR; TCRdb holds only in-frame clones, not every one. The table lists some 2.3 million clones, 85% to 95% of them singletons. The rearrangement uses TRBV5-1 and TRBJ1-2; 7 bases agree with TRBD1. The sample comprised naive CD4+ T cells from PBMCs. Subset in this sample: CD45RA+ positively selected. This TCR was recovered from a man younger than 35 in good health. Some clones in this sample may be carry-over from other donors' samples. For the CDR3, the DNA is TGCGCCAGCAGCTCCTCCTCGACAGGGACCTATGTGGGCTACACCTTC. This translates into CASSSSSTGTYVGYTF.